Listed below are T cell receptor beta chains from one sample, sequenced in a study of blood T cell repertoires in COVID-19. Method: immunoSEQ multiplex PCR; TCRdb's copy keeps in-frame clones and lacks some. The table has around 150,000 clones, 80% to 85% seen once. The sequenced material came from peripheral blood. The origin of the receptors is a woman aged 60-70 years with active or convalescent COVID-19. CDR3s include the opening cysteine and the closing phenylalanine or tryptophan. The D gene is left open where the match is weak. Part of the rows lack a size; the others show once, few, many or a class for expanded clones.

size	V	D	J	CDR3	DNA
.	TRBV20-1	.	TRBJ1-1	CSAPLRTEAFF	TGCAGTGCTCCCCTTCGGACTGAAGCTTTCTTT
few	TRBV28	.	TRBJ1-4	CASSISRGANEKLFF	TGTGCCAGCAGCATAAGTCGTGGAGCTAATGAAAAACTGTTTTTT
.	TRBV11-2	TRBD1	TRBJ1-6	CASSSRDSRNSPLHF	TGTGCCAGCAGCAGCCGGGACAGCCGTAATTCACCCCTCCACTTT
.	TRBV11-2	.	TRBJ2-6	CASSPRSSGANVLTF	TGTGCCAGCAGCCCTAGGAGCTCTGGGGCCAACGTCCTGACTTTC
once	TRBV6-6	TRBD2	TRBJ2-5	CASSTTSGGAETQYF	TGTGCCAGCAGTACGACTAGCGGGGGGGCGGAGACCCAGTACTTC
.	TRBV19	TRBD1	TRBJ1-3	CASRDSSANTIYF	TGTGCCAGCCGGGACAGTTCTGCAAACACCATATATTTT
.	TRBV19	.	TRBJ1-1	CASSISGVMNTEAFF	TGTGCCAGTAGTATTTCCGGAGTCATGAACACTGAAGCTTTCTTT
.	TRBV4-1	.	TRBJ1-2	CASSQEREINYGYTF	TGCGCCAGCAGCCAAGAAAGAGAGATTAACTATGGCTACACCTTC
.	TRBV19	.	TRBJ1-1	CASKETVDVNTEAFF	TGTGCCAGTAAAGAAACAGTGGATGTGAACACTGAAGCTTTCTTT
.	TRBV19	.	TRBJ1-1	CASSTTSNTEAFF	TGTGCCAGTAGTACCACATCGAACACTGAAGCTTTCTTT
.	TRBV13	.	TRBJ2-1	CASIQPSGIYNEQFF	TGTGCCAGCATACAACCTTCCGGGATATACAATGAGCAGTTCTTC
.	TRBV6-5	.	TRBJ1-2	CASSSPGSTNYGYTF	TGTGCCAGCAGTTCCCCGGGTTCAACTAACTATGGCTACACCTTC
.	TRBV2	.	TRBJ1-5	CASSGRAGLGQPQHF	TGTGCCAGCAGTGGTCGTGCAGGGTTGGGTCAGCCCCAGCATTTT
.	TRBV12-3/TRBV12-4	.	TRBJ1-1	CASTAGVRNAFF	TGTGCCAGCACCGCGGGGGTCAGGAACGCTTTCTTT
.	TRBV5-1	TRBD2	TRBJ2-1	CASSSSPGLAGVGEQFF	TGCGCCAGCAGCTCCAGTCCGGGACTAGCGGGGGTTGGTGAGCAGTTCTTC
.	TRBV12-3/TRBV12-4	.	TRBJ1-2	CASSTGSSPAYTF	TGTGCCAGCAGCACCGGGTCATCCCCGGCCTACACCTTC
.	TRBV30	.	TRBJ2-7	CAWSQTYEQYF	TGTGCCTGGAGTCAGACCTACGAGCAGTACTTC
.	TRBV7-9	.	TRBJ1-5	CASSPPGDSNQPQHF	TGTGCCAGCAGCCCGCCAGGGGATAGCAATCAGCCCCAGCATTTT
once	TRBV7-9	TRBD1	TRBJ1-1	CASSSGQGHTEAFF	TGTGCCAGCAGCTCAGGACAGGGGCACACTGAAGCTTTCTTT
.	TRBV6-5	.	TRBJ1-1	CASTPSRGNTEAFF	TGTGCCAGCACCCCGAGCAGAGGGAACACTGAAGCTTTCTTT
.	TRBV7-2	.	TRBJ2-2	CATGGARNTGELFF	TGTGCCACCGGCGGGGCCCGGAACACCGGGGAGCTGTTTTTT
.	TRBV5-6	.	TRBJ1-5	CASSFTGAWSNQPQHF	TGTGCCAGCAGCTTTACGGGAGCCTGGAGCAATCAGCCCCAGCATTTT
.	TRBV27	TRBD2	TRBJ2-7	CASSLFAPGLAGGLYEQYF	TGTGCCAGCAGTTTATTCGCCCCCGGACTAGCGGGAGGACTCTACGAGCAGTACTTC
few	TRBV20-1	TRBD2	TRBJ2-7	CSARTSYEQYF	TGCAGTGCCCGGACTAGCTACGAGCAGTACTTC
.	TRBV2	TRBD2	TRBJ2-5	CASSALAGGQETQYF	TGTGCCAGCAGTGCCCTAGCGGGGGGTCAAGAGACCCAGTACTTC
once	TRBV10-3	TRBD1	TRBJ2-2	CAISETRTGLNGELFF	TGTGCCATCAGTGAGACCCGGACAGGCCTCAACGGGGAGCTGTTTTTT
.	TRBV7-8	TRBD1	TRBJ2-7	CASSFRLGQGGLNSYEQYF	TGTGCCAGCAGCTTCCGACTGGGACAGGGAGGACTCAACTCCTACGAGCAGTACTTC
.	TRBV27	.	TRBJ2-3	CASGMRWEDSQYF	TGTGCCAGCGGCATGCGTTGGGAGGACTCGCAGTATTTT
.	TRBV6-5	.	TRBJ2-7	CASSTLTGSYEQYF	TGTGCCAGCAGTACCCTGACTGGCTCCTACGAGCAGTACTTC
.	TRBV30	.	TRBJ2-2	CAWSAYGARNTGELFF	TGTGCCTGGAGCGCCTATGGAGCTAGGAACACCGGGGAGCTGTTTTTT
.	TRBV28	.	TRBJ1-1	CASSPRGGIEAFF	TGTGCCAGCAGCCCTAGAGGCGGAATTGAAGCTTTCTTT
.	TRBV5-1	TRBD2	TRBJ2-2	CASSFGVAGDPGELFF	TGCGCCAGCAGCTTCGGGGTAGCGGGAGATCCCGGGGAGCTGTTTTTT
once	TRBV28	TRBD1	TRBJ1-2	CASYDRDSSGYTF	TGTGCCAGCTATGACAGGGATTCGAGTGGCTACACCTTC
.	TRBV23-1	TRBD1	TRBJ1-5	CASSPGQGRYLNQPQHF	TGCGCCAGCAGTCCCGGACAGGGGCGCTATCTTAATCAGCCCCAGCATTTT
few	TRBV6-1	.	TRBJ1-5	CASSEVGGYQPQHF	TGTGCCAGCAGTGAAGTGGGGGGGTATCAGCCCCAGCATTTT
once	TRBV10-3	.	TRBJ2-2	CAISEPPGQAGELFF	TGTGCCATCAGTGAACCTCCAGGGCAGGCCGGGGAGCTGTTTTTT
.	TRBV30	.	TRBJ1-3	CAWSAPQISGNTIYF	TGTGCCTGGAGCGCCCCTCAGATCTCTGGAAACACCATATATTTT
.	TRBV6-6	TRBD2	TRBJ2-3	CASRRNPSSGGFTDTQYF	TGTGCCAGCAGACGAAATCCCTCTAGCGGGGGCTTCACAGATACGCAGTATTTT
.	TRBV28	.	TRBJ2-7	CASSRRGPYEQYF	TGTGCCAGCAGCCGTCGCGGTCCCTACGAGCAGTACTTC
few	TRBV7-9	.	TRBJ1-6	CASSPSGSYNSPLHF	TGTGCCAGCAGCCCGTCAGGGTCCTATAATTCACCCCTCCACTTT
.	TRBV18	.	TRBJ1-5	CASSQAEGPQHF	TGTGCCAGCTCGCAGGCTGAGGGGCCCCAGCATTTT
.	TRBV6-5	TRBD1	TRBJ1-5	CASSSKQGWGQPQHF	TGTGCCAGCAGTTCGAAACAGGGGTGGGGTCAGCCCCAGCATTTT